The T cell receptor beta chain described here comes from a study of blood T cell repertoires in COVID-19. Study-wide background: Collection of acute and convalescent COVID-19 samples took place in the United States, Italy and Spain.

Looked up from germline, CDR1 is MRHNA and CDR2 is SNTAGT. This CDR3 region has 14 residues. V dropped 4 bases and J dropped 10 bases, with 19 bases sitting between them. Ages ranged from about 18 to 89 years, with residence in about two dozen US areas. Some clones are missing from TCRdb's copy, which holds only in-frame ones; the method was immunoSEQ multiplex PCR. The sample consists of around 180,000 clones, 76% of them appearing once. Sample: PBMCs or T cells enriched from blood (not recorded which). J is TRBJ1-1 and V is TRBV6-4; D is unclear. The receptor was derived from a woman in her forties or fifties with acute COVID-19. This CDR3 is CASSVDGNDLLAFF. The CDR3 nucleotides read TGTGCCAGCAGTGTCGACGGGAATGATTTGTTAGCTTTCTTT.